Listed here are 16 T cell receptor beta chains from one sample, sequenced in a study of blood T cell repertoires in COVID-19. Produced via immunoSEQ multiplex PCR; TCRdb's table is partial and in-frame only. Of roughly 34,000 clones listed, about 90% are singletons. Specimen: peripheral blood. The receptor source for this set is a man in his 60s with active COVID-19.

The chain has TRBV4-1 and TRBJ2-1; 8 nucleotides match TRBD1. The CDR3 runs 13 residues. Germline-derived CDR1 and CDR2 are MGHRA and YSYEKL. V lost 3 bases and J lost 7; bases outside the gene matches: 2. In DNA form, the CDR3 reads TGCGCCAGCAGCCAGGACAGGGTTAATGAGCAGTTCTTC. It encodes CASSQDRVNEQFF.

This chain joins TRBV28 and TRBJ1-3; D unclear. Trimming took off 6 bases at V and 0 bases at J, with 12 bases between the two ends. CDR1 and CDR2 from the germline V gene are MDHEN and SYDVKM. The CDR3 extends over 15 amino acids. CDR3 sequence (DNA): TGTGCCAGCAGCCCAGCGGGCCCCTCTGGAAACACCATATATTTT. Its protein is CASSPAGPSGNTIYF.

The chain has TRBV29-1 and TRBJ2-3, with a tentative D call TRBD2 (6 bases). Trimming removed 3 bases at V and 6 bases at J, with 13 bases between. The CDR3 extends over 13 amino acids. Germline V lookup: CDR1 SQVTM, CDR2 ANQGSEA. This chain's CDR3 is CSVDGGVADTQYF. CDR3 DNA: TGCAGCGTTGATGGCGGGGTTGCTGATACGCAGTATTTT.

The chain has TRBV27 and TRBJ2-2; no firm D call. CDR1 is MNHEY and CDR2 is SMNVEV in the germline V gene (reference sequence). Trimming pared 4 bases from V and 2 bases from J, leaving 11 bases between. The CDR3 is 15 residues long. The CDR3 is CASSSGWVNTGELFF. In DNA form, the CDR3 reads TGTGCCAGCAGTTCGGGTTGGGTTAACACCGGGGAGCTGTTTTTT.

The genes are TRBV12-3 or TRBV12-4 and TRBJ1-4; D may be TRBD1 (5 bases). This CDR3 has 13 residues. V was pared by 3 bases and J by 8 bases, with 10 bases between. DNA for the CDR3: TGTGCCAGCAGTTTCCAGGGATTGGAAAAACTGTTTTTT. Protein product: CASSFQGLEKLFF.

The V gene is TRBV19, the J gene TRBJ1-2, with D possibly matching TRBD1 (6 bases). The V gene's germline CDR1 is LNHDA and CDR2 SQIVND (reference sequence). The V gene lost 7 bases and the J gene lost 4 bases, with 13 bases spanning the gap. This CDR3 is built from 13 residues. The CDR3 DNA reads as TGTGCCAGTACCCCAGGGGTTTCCTATGGCTACACCTTC. Residues: CASTPGVSYGYTF. The variable domain in full, with the rest retrieved from reference TRBV19 and TRBJ1-2, is DGGITQSPKYLFRKEGQNVTLSCEQNLNHDAMYWYRQDPGQGLRLIYYSQIVNDFQKGDIAEGYSVSREKKESFPLTVTSAQKNPTAFYLCASTPGVSYGYTFGSGTRLTVV.

This sequence joins TRBV19 and TRBJ1-5; 7 bases map to TRBD1. Trimming at V came to 9 bases and at J to 4 bases, leaving 9 bases not matched to a gene. Germline lookup yields CDR1 LNHDA and CDR2 SQIVND (reference sequence). The CDR3 is made up of 14 amino acids. The CDR3 sequence is CASQGDGGNQPQHF. The CDR3 bases are TGTGCCAGCCAGGGGGATGGGGGGAATCAGCCCCAGCATTTT.

The chain couples TRBV2 to TRBJ1-3; D is unclear. The V and J ends lost 5 bases and 2 bases respectively, with 7 bases between them. The CDR3 runs 13 residues. Germline V CDR1 and CDR2: SNHLY, FYNNEI. Here the CDR3 DNA reads TGTGCCAGCAGTACCACAGCTGGAAACACCATATATTTT. This gives the protein CASSTTAGNTIYF.

This clone was seen only a few times. The chain recombines TRBV10-3 with TRBJ1-2; 7 bases align to TRBD1. Germline V gene sequence: CDR1 ENHRY, CDR2 SYGVKD. Trimming took 7 bases from V and 8 from J; bases not matched to a gene: 10. CDR3 size: 13 residues. The CDR3 loop reads CAITFGRGQGYTF. The CDR3 DNA reads TGTGCCATCACCTTCGGGAGGGGACAGGGCTACACCTTC.

The chain has TRBV6-5 and TRBJ1-5, with 7 nucleotides matching TRBD1. The germline V gene has CDR1 MNHEY and CDR2 SVGAGI. Unmatched junction bases numbered 6, after V lost 6 bases and J lost 1 base. The CDR3 loop spans 15 amino acids. In DNA, the CDR3 is TGTGCCAGCAGCCGACAGGGTATAAGCAATCAGCCCCAGCATTTT. Its protein is CASSRQGISNQPQHF.

The chain links TRBV30 to TRBJ1-5; 7 positions match TRBD1. Germline V lookup: CDR1 GTSNPN, CDR2 SVGIG (reference sequence). CDR3 length: 13 residues. The ends lost 5 bases at V and 2 bases at J; junction bases unmatched: 3. CDR3 DNA sequence: TGTGCCTGGGCCGGGACAGGCAATCAGCCCCAGCATTTT. Protein sequence: CAWAGTGNQPQHF.

This rearrangement joins TRBV5-6 to TRBJ1-1, with TRBD1 matching 7 bases. The junction had 4 bases not matched to a gene; V was cut back by 1 base and J by 1 base. CDR1 is SGHDT and CDR2 is YYEEEE in the germline V gene. The CDR3 runs 15 residues. CDR3 residues: CASSLQGGPNTEAFF. Here the CDR3 DNA reads TGTGCCAGCAGCTTGCAGGGGGGCCCGAACACTGAAGCTTTCTTT.

The J gene is TRBJ2-1, the V gene TRBV7-6; 8 positions agree with TRBD2. In germline, CDR1 is SGHVS, CDR2 FNYEAQ. This CDR3 contains 17 residues. V trimming: 1 base; J trimming: 4 bases; junction bases outside the gene matches: 9. The CDR3 bases are TGTGCCAGCAGCTTAGGGGTACGGGGGGGCTATTACAATGAGCAGTTCTTC. As protein: CASSLGVRGGYYNEQFF.

The chain uses TRBV18 and TRBJ2-7, with 9 bases matching TRBD1. The CDR3 is 17 residues long. The germline gives CDR1 KGHSH, CDR2 LQKENI. J gave up 8 bases and V 4 bases, and 18 bases lay outside the gene matches. In DNA form, the CDR3 reads TGTGCCAGCTCACTAGGGCAGGGGACAGGGCGAGATGTGAAGCAGTACTTC. Protein product: CASSLGQGTGRDVKQYF. Based on the CDR3 plus reference TRBV18 and TRBJ2-7, the full variable domain is NAGVMQNPRHLVRRRGQEARLRCSPMKGHSHVYWYRQLPEEGLKFMVYLQKENIIDESGMPKERFSAEFPKEGPSILRIQQVVRGDSAAYFCASSLGQGTGRDVKQYFGPGTRLTVT.

The chain employs TRBV5-8 and TRBJ2-1, with 9 positions matching TRBD2. The CDR3 totals 17 residues. The V segment lost 6 bases and the J segment 4 bases; nucleotides outside the gene matches: 14. Germline lookup yields CDR1 SGHTS and CDR2 YDEGEE. As DNA, the CDR3 is TGTGCCAGCATCCCCGGTGGGTGGCTAGCGGGATACAATGAGCAGTTCTTC. It yields the protein CASIPGGWLAGYNEQFF.

The CDR3 loop is CASSQRIGANVLTF. CDR3 nucleotide sequence: TGTGCCAGCAGTCAGAGGATTGGGGCCAACGTCCTGACTTTC. This chain uses TRBV27 with TRBJ2-6; D is undetermined. Trimming cost V 5 bases and J 3 bases, with 8 bases left between them. The length of the CDR3 is 14 residues. Germline assignment: CDR1 MNHEY and CDR2 SMNVEV (reference sequence).